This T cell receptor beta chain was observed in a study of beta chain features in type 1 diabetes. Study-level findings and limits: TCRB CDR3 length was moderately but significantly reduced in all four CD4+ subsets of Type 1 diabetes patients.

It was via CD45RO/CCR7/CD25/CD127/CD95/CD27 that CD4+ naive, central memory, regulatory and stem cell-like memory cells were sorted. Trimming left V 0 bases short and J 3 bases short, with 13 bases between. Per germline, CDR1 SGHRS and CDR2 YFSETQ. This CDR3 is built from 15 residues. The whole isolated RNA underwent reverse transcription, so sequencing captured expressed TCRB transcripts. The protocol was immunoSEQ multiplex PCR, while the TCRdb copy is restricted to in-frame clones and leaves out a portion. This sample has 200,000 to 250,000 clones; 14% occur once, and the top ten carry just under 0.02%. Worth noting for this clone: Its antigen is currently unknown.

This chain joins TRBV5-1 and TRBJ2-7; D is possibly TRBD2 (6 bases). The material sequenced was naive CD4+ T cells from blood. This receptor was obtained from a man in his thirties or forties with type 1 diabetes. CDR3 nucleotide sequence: TGCGCCAGCAGCTTGGAGGTTGGACTAAACTACGAGCAGTACTTC. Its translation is CASSLEVGLNYEQYF. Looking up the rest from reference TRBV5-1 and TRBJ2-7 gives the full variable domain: KAGVTQTPRYLIKTRGQQVTLSCSPISGHRSVSWYQQTPGQGLQFLFEYFSETQRNKGNFPGRFSGRQFSNSRSEMNVSTLELGDSALYLCASSLEVGLNYEQYFGPGTRLTVT.